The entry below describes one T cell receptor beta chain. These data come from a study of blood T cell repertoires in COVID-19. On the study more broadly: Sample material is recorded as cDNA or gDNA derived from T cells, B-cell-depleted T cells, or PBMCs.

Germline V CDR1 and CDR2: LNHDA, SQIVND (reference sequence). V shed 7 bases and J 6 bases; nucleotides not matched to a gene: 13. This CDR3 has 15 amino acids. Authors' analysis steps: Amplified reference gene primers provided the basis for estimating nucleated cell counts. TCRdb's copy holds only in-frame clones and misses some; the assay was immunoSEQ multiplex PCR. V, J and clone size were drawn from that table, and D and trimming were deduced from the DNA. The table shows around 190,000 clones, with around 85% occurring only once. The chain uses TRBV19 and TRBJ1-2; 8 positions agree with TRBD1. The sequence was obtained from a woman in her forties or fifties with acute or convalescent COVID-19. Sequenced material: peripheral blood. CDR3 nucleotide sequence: TGTGCCAGTATCCGGAGATCAGGGGGCTCGGATGGCTACACCTTC. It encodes CASIRRSGGSDGYTF.